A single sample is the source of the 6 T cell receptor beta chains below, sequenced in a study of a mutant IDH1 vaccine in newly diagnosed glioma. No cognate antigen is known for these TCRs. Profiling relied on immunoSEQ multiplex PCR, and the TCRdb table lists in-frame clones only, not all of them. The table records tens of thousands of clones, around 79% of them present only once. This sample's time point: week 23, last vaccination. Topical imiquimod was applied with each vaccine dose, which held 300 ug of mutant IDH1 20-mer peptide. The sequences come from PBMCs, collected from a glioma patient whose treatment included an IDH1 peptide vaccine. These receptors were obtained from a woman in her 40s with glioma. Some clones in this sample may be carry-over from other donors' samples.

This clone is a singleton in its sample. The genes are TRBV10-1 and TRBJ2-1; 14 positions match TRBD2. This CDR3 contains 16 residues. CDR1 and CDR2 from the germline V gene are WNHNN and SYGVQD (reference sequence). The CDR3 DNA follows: TGCGCACGGACTAGCGGGGGGACAACCCTTCACAATGAGCAGTTCTTC. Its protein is CARTSGGTTLHNEQFF.

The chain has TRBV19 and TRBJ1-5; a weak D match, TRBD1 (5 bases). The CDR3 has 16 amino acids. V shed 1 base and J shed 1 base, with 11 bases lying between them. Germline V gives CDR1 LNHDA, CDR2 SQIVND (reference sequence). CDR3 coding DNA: TGTGCCAGTAGTATAGGGGGGGGAAGGAGCAATCAGCCCCAGCATTTT. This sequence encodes CASSIGGGRSNQPQHF.

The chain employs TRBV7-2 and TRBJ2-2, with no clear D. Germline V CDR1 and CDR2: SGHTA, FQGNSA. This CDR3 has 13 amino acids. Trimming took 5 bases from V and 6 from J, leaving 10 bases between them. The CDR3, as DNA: TGTGCCAGCAGCCCTATTTGGTCCGGGGAGCTGTTTTTT. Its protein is CASSPIWSGELFF.

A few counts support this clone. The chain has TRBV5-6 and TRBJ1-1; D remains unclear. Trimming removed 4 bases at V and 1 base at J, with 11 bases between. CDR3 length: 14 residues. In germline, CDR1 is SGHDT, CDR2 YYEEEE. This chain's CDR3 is CASSPRGRNTEAFF. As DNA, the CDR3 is TGTGCCAGCAGCCCCCGCGGGAGGAACACTGAAGCTTTCTTT. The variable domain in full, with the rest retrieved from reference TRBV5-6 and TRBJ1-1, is DAGVTQSPTHLIKTRGQQVTLRCSPKSGHDTVSWYQQALGQGPQFIFQYYEEEERQRGNFPDRFSGHQFPNYSSELNVNALLLGDSALYLCASSPRGRNTEAFFGQGTRLTVV.

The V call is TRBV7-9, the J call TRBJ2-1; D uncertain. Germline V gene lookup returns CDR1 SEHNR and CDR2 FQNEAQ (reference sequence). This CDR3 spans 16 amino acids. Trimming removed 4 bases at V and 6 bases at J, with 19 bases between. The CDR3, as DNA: TGTGCCAGCAGCTCGCGCTGGGAAAGGTCTGGCAATGAGCAGTTCTTC. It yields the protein CASSSRWERSGNEQFF.

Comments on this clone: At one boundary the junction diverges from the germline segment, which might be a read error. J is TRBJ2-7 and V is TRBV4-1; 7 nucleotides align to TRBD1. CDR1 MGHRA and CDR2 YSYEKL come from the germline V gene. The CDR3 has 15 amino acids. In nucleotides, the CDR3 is TGCGTCAGCAGCCAAGTCGCGACAGGGAACTACGAGCAGTACTTC. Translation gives CVSSQVATGNYEQYF.